The sequence of this T cell receptor (beta chain) was determined in a study of T cell responses to AZD1222 COVID-19 vaccine (dated by TCRdb to the early 2020s). With respect to the entire study: A total of about 240 trial participants underwent TCR sequencing, of whom 207 received two doses of AZD1222 and some 25 received two doses of the MenACWY control vaccine. Trial participants were enrolled into age subgroups of 18-55, 56-69 and 70-plus years, which contained roughly 140, 27 and 60 TCR-sequenced participants, respectively. Broad study findings and their caveats: Reportedly, almost half of the unique spike-specific TCRs recognized epitopes lying outside the regions that are mutated in the B.1.351 and B.1.1.7 variants. Participants were mostly white British, with more females than males. The authors suggested clonal diversity may have been underestimated. Vaccine-associated CD4 TCRs spanned the whole spike protein, with dominant responses in regions 160-218 and 743-854. In the small 56-69-year group, the increase in depth fell short of significance, most likely because of low power. Only five or six AZD1222 recipients were SARS-CoV-2 seropositive at baseline, limiting conclusions about previously exposed vaccinees. After two AZD1222 doses, spike-specific TCR breadth and depth were significantly higher than at day 0 and than in MenACWY recipients. Because no samples from the day 14 peak response were available, repertoires could be characterized only after the peak T cell response.

Inclusive of the bounding cysteine and phenylalanine, the CDR3 is 13 residues long. The sequence is cut down to CDR3 DNA, 39 bases in frame from base 1. CDR1 and CDR2 were assigned from the germline V gene as MDHEN and SYDVKM. V and J lose 8 bases and 2 bases, and a span of 13 bases separates them. The time point label here, explained by the study, means: about 28 days (+/-7) after the second vaccine dose. AZD1222 recipients given second doses at about 4 weeks or at about 12 weeks were pooled, since spike-specific TCR depth and breadth were not found to differ between the two schedules. Vaccinee samples were obtained from the UK trials COV001 and COV002, which included a single-blind randomized controlled phase 2/3 trial of AZD1222 (ChAdOx1 nCoV-19) in healthy adults. For TCRbeta chain sequencing, PBMC samples were collected from trial participants at day 0 and at day 28 after the second dose. As regards this clone: Its antigen is unknown. There are no base qualities to consult, and no much larger clone falls within one base.

The CDR3 regions of human TCRbeta chains were subjected to immunosequencing. In the authors' own workflow: TCRs in the repertoires were compared against a reference library of SARS-CoV-2-specific TCRs that had been generated with the MIRA antigen-specificity platform. Breadth was defined as the fraction of unique TCRs that were SARS-CoV-2-associated. Depth was defined as the fraction of total T cells that were SARS-CoV-2-associated. Using the MIRA data, every spike-specific TCR was mapped to the spike region that the TCR reacted to and assigned to either a CD4 or a CD8 class. Log10-transformed breadth and depth values were compared by one-way ANOVA with Sidak's multiple comparisons tests. TCRdb's version of the immuneACCESS table is confined to in-frame rearrangements and falls short of the full clone set. An unresolved V gene accounts for under half of the shortfall where checked; the remainder is of unknown origin. V, J and clone size derive from that table, while D and trimming were established from the DNA sequence. Present in this sample are roughly 150,000 clones, approximately 91% of which were seen just once. Clones ranked in the top ten supply roughly 1.2% of the sample.

This chain joins TRBV28 to TRBJ2-7; the D gene is perhaps TRBD1, on 6 matching bases. The sequences come from peripheral blood, collected 28 days after the second AZD1222 dose. The source is an adult who received the AZD1222 COVID-19 vaccine. The CDR3 region reads CASGGHSPYEQYF. The nucleotide sequence reads TGTGCCAGCGGGGGACATTCTCCCTACGAGCAGTACTTC.